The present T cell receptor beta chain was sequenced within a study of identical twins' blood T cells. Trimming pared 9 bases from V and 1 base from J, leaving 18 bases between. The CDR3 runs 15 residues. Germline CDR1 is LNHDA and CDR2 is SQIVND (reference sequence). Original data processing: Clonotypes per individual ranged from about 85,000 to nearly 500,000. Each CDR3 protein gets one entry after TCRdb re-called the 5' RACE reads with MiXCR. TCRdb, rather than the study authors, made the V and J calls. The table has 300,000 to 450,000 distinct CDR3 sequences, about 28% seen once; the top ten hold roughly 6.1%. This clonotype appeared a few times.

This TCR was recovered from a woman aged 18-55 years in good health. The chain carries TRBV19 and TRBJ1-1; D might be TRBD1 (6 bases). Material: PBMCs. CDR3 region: CASRGAPRGNTEAFF. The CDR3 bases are TGTGCCAGCCGGGGGGCCCCGAGAGGGAACACTGAAGCTTTCTTT.